Reported below is one T cell receptor (beta chain). What it recognizes is unknown. Generated by immunoSEQ multiplex PCR, the TCRdb table keeps only in-frame clones and is missing some. The table has about 88,000 clones, roughly 70% seen once; the top ten hold more than 13%. The record originates from a study of radiotherapy plus CTLA-4 blockade in lung cancer. Focal radiation and CTLA-4 blockade (ipilimumab) were tested in chemo-refractory metastatic non-small-cell lung cancer patients. CDR1 and CDR2 (germline): SGHAT, FQNNGV. The CDR3 contains 14 residues. V was cut by 4 bases and J by 4 bases, with 14 bases left in between. Findings of the study overall: Early clonal dynamics of blood T cells, together with interferon-beta, were reported as the best response predictor. Radiotherapy plus ipilimumab was followed by expansion in blood of tumor-derived TCR clones.

This TCR came from a human donor with non-small cell lung cancer that progressed on radiotherapy plus ipilimumab. The chain links TRBV11-2 to TRBJ2-7; TRBD1 is a possible D gene (5 bases). Material: peripheral blood, obtained from a patient treated with radiotherapy plus ipilimumab. The CDR3 sequence: CASSSAGNRYEQYF. The CDR3 DNA is TGTGCCAGCAGCTCCGCAGGGAATCGGTACGAGCAGTACTTC.